The 7 T cell receptor beta chains below come from one sample, sequenced in a study of hypomethylating agent response in myelodysplastic syndrome. Sequencing was performed with immunoSEQ multiplex PCR; in TCRdb, only in-frame clones are kept and a portion is missing. The sample has several thousand clones, 85% to 90% seen once. The sample here was bone marrow, taken before or after starting hypomethylating agent treatment for myelodysplastic syndrome (not recorded which). The source is a human donor with myelodysplastic syndrome.

This rearrangement joins TRBV10-2 to TRBJ2-5; 10 nucleotides line up with TRBD2. Germline values: CDR1 WSHSY, CDR2 SAAADI. V dropped 6 bases and J dropped 6; count of bases not matched to a gene: 10. The CDR3 runs to 15 residues. The CDR3 is CASRTQRGGPQTQYF. The CDR3 DNA reads TGCGCCAGCAGGACCCAGCGGGGGGGTCCGCAGACCCAGTACTTC.

V and J are TRBV19 and TRBJ2-6; D possibly uses TRBD1 or TRBD2 (6 bases each). In germline, CDR1 is LNHDA, CDR2 SQIVND (reference sequence). The CDR3 consists of 17 residues. Trimming took off 2 bases at V and 2 bases at J, with 13 bases between the two ends. CDR3 DNA: TGTGCCAGTAGTATAAGCCAAGGGGGGACTGGGGCCAACGTCCTGACTTTC. This codes for CASSISQGGTGANVLTF.

The table lists this clone with a count of one. V gene TRBV2 combines with J gene TRBJ2-7; no definite D call. The CDR3 runs to 12 residues. V was clipped by 3 bases and J by 7 bases, with 10 bases between them. Per germline, CDR1 SNHLY and CDR2 FYNNEI. Written as DNA, the CDR3 is TGTGCCAGCAGTGACGGCCGTCGAGAGCAGTACTTC. It yields the protein CASSDGRREQYF.

The genes are TRBV2 and TRBJ2-3; D remains unclear. Germline CDR1 SNHLY, CDR2 FYNNEI. Trimming pared 6 bases from V and 2 bases from J, leaving 15 bases between. The CDR3 totals 15 residues. CDR3 region: CASSPRVLTTDTQYF. The CDR3 bases are TGTGCCAGCAGCCCCCGGGTCCTAACCACAGATACGCAGTATTTT.

The J gene is TRBJ2-3, the V gene TRBV9, with TRBD1 identical over 8 bases. The germline V gene has CDR1 SGDLS and CDR2 YYNGEE. The trim removed 0 bases at V and 5 bases at J, leaving 5 bases unmatched. The CDR3 totals 15 residues. CDR3 DNA: TGTGCCAGCAGCGTAGAGGGCAGGGGGCGAGATACGCAGTATTTT. Amino acids: CASSVEGRGRDTQYF.

The rearrangement links TRBV5-1 to TRBJ2-6; TRBD1 might be the D (6 bases). The length of the CDR3 is 19 residues. V gave up 1 base and J gave up 0 bases, with 17 bases separating them. Germline lookup yields CDR1 SGHRS and CDR2 YFSETQ. The CDR3 protein is CASSLWGTAGASGANVLTF. CDR3 in DNA: TGCGCCAGCAGCTTGTGGGGTACGGCAGGGGCCTCTGGGGCCAACGTCCTGACTTTC.

CDR3 amino acids: CASSGGLSTDTQYF. CDR3 DNA: TGTGCCAGCTCCGGGGGATTGAGCACAGATACGCAGTATTTT. The rearrangement links TRBV7-2 to TRBJ2-3, with TRBD2 as a possible D gene (6 bases). The V gene's germline CDR1 is SGHTA and CDR2 FQGNSA. The CDR3 is made up of 14 amino acids. V lost 8 bases to trimming and J lost 0 bases, with 12 bases between them.